The 25 T cell receptor beta chains below come from one sample, sequenced in a study of immune evolution from preneoplasia to lung adenocarcinoma. Assay: immunoSEQ multiplex PCR; the TCRdb copy retains only in-frame clones and omits some. The sample records tens of thousands of clones, roughly 70% being singletons. Sequencing was done on a sample of FFPE invasive lung adenocarcinoma tissue. These receptors originate from a person between 60 and 69 years old with invasive lung adenocarcinoma. Some clones in this sample may be carry-over from other donors' samples.

The chain employs TRBV18 and TRBJ1-1; unclear D gene. V lost 5 bases and J 7 bases, leaving 23 bases between the germline ends. Germline values: CDR1 KGHSH, CDR2 LQKENI. This CDR3 has 16 residues. The CDR3 nucleotides read TGTGCCAGCTCAACGTCCACGGACTGGGTTGAGGGTGAAGCTTTCTTT. Translating gives CASSTSTDWVEGEAFF.

This clone was detected a few times. This chain links TRBV7-3 with TRBJ1-1, with D perhaps TRBD1 (5 bases). The CDR3 length is 15 residues. Between the trimmed V and J ends, which lost 1 base and 3 bases, there was a span of 12 bases. Germline V gene sequence: CDR1 SGHTA, CDR2 FQGTGA. The CDR3 DNA is TGTGCCAGCAGCTTAAGCCAGGGTCGGGACACTGAAGCTTTCTTT. Its translation is CASSLSQGRDTEAFF.

V is TRBV7-8 and J is TRBJ2-2; D is perhaps TRBD2 (6 bases). This CDR3 is built from 18 residues. Trimming removed 1 base from V and 0 bases from J, with 15 bases in between. The germline gives CDR1 SGHVS, CDR2 FQNEAQ. The CDR3 nucleotides read TGTGCCAGCAGCTTAGTGGGACTGGATTTTTCGAACACCGGGGAGCTGTTTTTT. It encodes CASSLVGLDFSNTGELFF.

V gene TRBV18 combines with J gene TRBJ1-2; D may be TRBD1 (6 bases). V shed 3 bases and J shed 5 bases, with 13 bases lying between them. The CDR3 has 14 amino acids. Germline CDR1 KGHSH, CDR2 LQKENI. In nucleotides, the CDR3 is TGTGCCAGCTCACCTGGAAGACAGGAGTATGGCTACACCTTC. Translation gives CASSPGRQEYGYTF.

The chain is built from TRBV12-5 and TRBJ1-1; D unclear. Germline values: CDR1 LGHNT, CDR2 FRNRAP. This CDR3 is built from 13 residues. V lost 1 base to trimming and J lost 6 bases, with 9 bases between them. CDR3 DNA sequence: TGTGCTAGTGGTTTGGGGCTACCAGCTGAAGCTTTCTTT. As protein: CASGLGLPAEAFF.

The genes are TRBV4-1 and TRBJ2-7, with a weak D call TRBD2 (6 bases). Deletions cut 1 base from V and 2 bases from J, with 15 bases between. The CDR3 is made up of 16 amino acids. From germline, CDR1 is MGHRA and CDR2 YSYEKL. In DNA form, the CDR3 reads TGCGCCAGCAGCCAAGCTCCATACCCGGGAGCCTACGAGCAGTACTTC. It translates to CASSQAPYPGAYEQYF.

The CDR3 loop is CASSVQREYTEAFF. The CDR3 coding sequence is TGTGCCAGCAGTGTTCAAAGGGAGTACACTGAAGCTTTCTTT. The V gene is TRBV2, the J gene TRBJ1-1; D call uncertain. The V gene's germline CDR1 is SNHLY and CDR2 FYNNEI. With 4 bases removed from V and 3 bases from J, the gap between germline ends came to 12 bases. The CDR3 is made up of 14 amino acids.

Here the CDR3 DNA reads TGTGCCAGCAGCTTAGATCAGGGGTCAGATACGCAGTATTTT. Translated: CASSLDQGSDTQYF. The chain is built from TRBV7-2 and TRBJ2-3; D possibly corresponds to TRBD1 (6 bases). Germline CDR1 is SGHTA and CDR2 is FQGNSA. This CDR3 is 14 amino acids long. V was shortened by 1 base and J by 4 bases, with 9 bases between the two germline ends.

The chain employs TRBV27 and TRBJ1-1; 7 nucleotides align to TRBD1. V gave up 7 bases and J gave up 1 base; unmatched junction bases: 9. The germline V gene encodes CDR1 MNHEY and CDR2 SMNVEV (reference sequence). The CDR3 is 15 amino acids. CDR3 region: CASTQSRDRNTEAFF. CDR3 nucleotides: TGTGCCAGCACCCAAAGTAGGGACAGGAACACTGAAGCTTTCTTT.

The genes are TRBV7-8 and TRBJ2-7; D gene ambiguous. The CDR3 is 13 residues long. Trimming pared 3 bases from V and 0 bases from J, leaving 6 bases between. The germline V gene has CDR1 SGHVS and CDR2 FQNEAQ. In DNA form, the CDR3 reads TGTGCCAGCAGCTTTTTGGGCTCCTACGAGCAGTACTTC. It specifies CASSFLGSYEQYF.

The chain carries TRBV6-5 and TRBJ2-3; no clear D gene. CDR3 size: 16 residues. Trimming cost V 0 bases and J 1 base, with 11 bases left between them. CDR1 and CDR2 (germline): MNHEY, SVGAGI. This CDR3 reads CASSYSANSGTDTQYF. The CDR3 DNA reads as TGTGCCAGCAGTTACTCGGCCAACTCAGGCACAGATACGCAGTATTTT.

The chain joins TRBV10-1 to TRBJ2-3; no reliable D call. Germline V lookup: CDR1 WNHNN, CDR2 SYGVQD (reference sequence). With 4 bases removed from V and 0 bases from J, the gap between germline ends came to 8 bases. The CDR3 consists of 14 residues. This CDR3 is CASSVGPSTDTQYF. The DNA for the CDR3 is TGCGCCAGCAGTGTCGGCCCTAGCACAGATACGCAGTATTTT.

This clone was found once. The chain links TRBV6-5 to TRBJ2-2; TRBD1 matches at 9 bases. Germline trimming cut 6 bases from V and 6 bases from J; bases unmatched to any gene: 8. Germline assignment: CDR1 MNHEY and CDR2 SVGAGI. CDR3 size: 15 residues. The CDR3 DNA is TGTGCCAGCAGCCAAGGACAGGGGATCTCCGGGGAGCTGTTTTTT. Protein product: CASSQGQGISGELFF.

Points on this clone: In the same sample, other DNA sequences code for this CDR3. The V gene is TRBV30, the J gene TRBJ2-3; no definite D call. CDR1 and CDR2 from the germline V gene are GTSNPN and SVGIG (reference sequence). The CDR3 has 11 amino acids. Trimming left V 0 bases short and J 7 bases short, with 5 bases between. The CDR3 DNA is TGTGCCTGGAGTGTAGTCTATACGCAGTATTTT. Translating gives CAWSVVYTQYF.

CDR3 residues: CATGVDRADVLTF. The CDR3 coding sequence is TGTGCCACCGGGGTGGACAGAGCCGACGTCCTGACTTTC. J is TRBJ2-6 and V is TRBV15, with TRBD1 as a possible D gene (6 bases). Germline V gene data show CDR1 as LNHNV and CDR2 as YYDKDF (reference sequence). The CDR3 runs to 13 residues. V dropped 8 bases and J dropped 11 bases, with 16 bases sitting between them.

The rearrangement joins TRBV5-1 to TRBJ2-3; the match to TRBD2 covers 8 bases. In germline, CDR1 is SGHRS, CDR2 YFSETQ. With 0 bases clipped from V and 0 bases from J, the junction kept 3 bases outside the gene matches. The CDR3 consists of 16 residues. For the CDR3, the DNA is TGCGCCAGCAGCTTGGGCCTAGCGGGTAGCACAGATACGCAGTATTTT. This translates into CASSLGLAGSTDTQYF.

The rearrangement uses TRBV6-6 and TRBJ2-7, with 7 bases aligning to TRBD2. V lost 8 bases, J lost 2 bases, and 12 bases stayed unmatched. The CDR3 is 15 amino acids. Germline assignment: CDR1 MNHNY and CDR2 SVGAGI (reference sequence). In DNA form, the CDR3 reads TGTGCCAGCTTTAAAAAGGCTGGGACTACCTACGAGCAGTACTTC. The encoded protein is CASFKKAGTTYEQYF.

The chain joins TRBV7-9 to TRBJ1-2; D possibly corresponds to TRBD1 (5 bases). The CDR3 totals 15 residues. Between the trimmed V and J ends, which lost 2 bases and 0 bases, there was a span of 10 bases. The germline V gene has CDR1 SEHNR and CDR2 FQNEAQ (reference sequence). CDR3 amino acids: CASSLTGLANYGYTF. CDR3 DNA: TGTGCCAGCAGCTTAACAGGCCTAGCTAACTATGGCTACACCTTC.

The V call is TRBV12-5, the J call TRBJ2-1; D gene unclear. Germline V lookup: CDR1 LGHNT, CDR2 FRNRAP. This CDR3 is built from 11 residues. The V and J ends lost 5 bases and 9 bases respectively, with 8 bases between them. The CDR3 protein is CASGTTGEQFF. In nucleotides, the CDR3 is TGTGCTAGTGGTACAACGGGTGAGCAGTTCTTC.

The rearrangement joins TRBV5-1 to TRBJ1-5, with D unresolved. Germline CDR1 SGHRS, CDR2 YFSETQ. V was cut by 5 bases and J by 6 bases, with 18 bases left in between. The CDR3 spans 15 residues. Written as DNA, the CDR3 is TGCGCCAGCAGTGTGGGGTATGGTCGGGGTCAGCCCCAGCATTTT. Protein sequence: CASSVGYGRGQPQHF.

The chain uses TRBV19 and TRBJ2-2; D possibly corresponds to TRBD2 (5 bases). The length of the CDR3 is 16 residues. Germline V lookup: CDR1 LNHDA, CDR2 SQIVND (reference sequence). The V gene lost 5 bases and the J gene lost 0 bases, with 13 bases spanning the gap. This CDR3 is CASSPKRAANTGELFF. The CDR3, as DNA: TGTGCCAGTAGTCCAAAGAGGGCCGCGAACACCGGGGAGCTGTTTTTT.

The chain employs TRBV29-1 and TRBJ2-1; the match to TRBD1 covers 7 bases. The germline V gene encodes CDR1 SQVTM and CDR2 ANQGSEA. There are 15 residues in the CDR3. The V segment lost 5 bases and the J segment 9 bases; nucleotides outside the gene matches: 16. The CDR3 spells CSVLGGSGRTGEQFF. The CDR3 nucleotides are TGCAGCGTTCTAGGGGGCAGTGGACGTACAGGTGAGCAGTTCTTC.

The rearrangement uses TRBV9 and TRBJ2-3; D might be TRBD2 (6 bases). The V end was cut by 0 bases, the J end by 4 bases, with 12 bases between. The CDR3 sequence is 15 residues long. Germline V gene data show CDR1 as SGDLS and CDR2 as YYNGEE. This CDR3 reads CASSVVPWGADTQYF. DNA of the CDR3: TGTGCCAGCAGCGTAGTACCCTGGGGGGCAGATACGCAGTATTTT.

The chain links TRBV5-1 to TRBJ2-7; D not resolved. In germline, CDR1 is SGHRS, CDR2 YFSETQ. The CDR3 loop spans 13 amino acids. With 4 bases removed from V and 0 bases from J, the gap between germline ends came to 8 bases. CDR3 sequence (DNA): TGCGCCAGCAGCCCCCCAGCCTCCTACGAGCAGTACTTC. Protein product: CASSPPASYEQYF. The full variable domain, with the rest looked up from reference TRBV5-1 and TRBJ2-7, is KAGVTQTPRYLIKTRGQQVTLSCSPISGHRSVSWYQQTPGQGLQFLFEYFSETQRNKGNFPGRFSGRQFSNSRSEMNVSTLELGDSALYLCASSPPASYEQYFGPGTRLTVT.

For the CDR3, the DNA is TGTGCCAGCTCACCTTCACAGGGGGGTTATAGCAATCAGCCCCAGCATTTT. Translating it yields CASSPSQGGYSNQPQHF. This sequence joins TRBV18 and TRBJ1-5, with 8 nucleotides matching TRBD1. V shed 3 bases, J shed 0 bases, and the junction held 7 bases outside the gene matches. Germline lookup yields CDR1 KGHSH and CDR2 LQKENI. This CDR3 region has 17 residues.